These 21 T cell receptor beta chains were all obtained from the same sample, sequenced in a study. TCRdb reprocessed the RT-PCR reads via MiXCR and lists one record per CDR3 protein. This table has 650,000 to 800,000 distinct CDR3 sequences, 12% to 15% appearing once. Sequenced sample: memory CD4+ T cells from blood. The receptors here all came from a female donor in good health, serving as a healthy control.

This clonotype was observed many times. The chain is built from TRBV10-3 and TRBJ2-1; 14 bases map to TRBD2. The V and J ends lost 7 bases and 0 bases, in that order; junction bases with no gene match: 2. This CDR3 comprises 16 residues. CDR1 is ENHRY and CDR2 is SYGVKD in the germline V gene. As DNA, the CDR3 is TGTGCCATCATGGGGACTAGCGGGAGCTCCTACAATGAGCAGTTCTTC. Its translation: CAIMGTSGSSYNEQFF.

The sample holds many counts of this clonotype. V and J are TRBV7-2 and TRBJ2-1; tentatively, D is TRBD2 (6 bases). The CDR3 spans 17 residues. CDR1 SGHTA and CDR2 FQGNSA come from the germline V gene. Trimming took 4 bases from V and 5 from J, leaving 21 bases between them. CDR3 residues: CASSSRVGSSVHNEQFF. CDR3 sequence (DNA): TGTGCCAGCAGCTCGCGGGTCGGGTCTAGCGTTCACAATGAGCAGTTCTTC.

This clonotype has just one count. V is TRBV3-1 and J is TRBJ2-7; 9 bases agree with TRBD1. The junction had 7 bases not matched to a gene; V was cut back by 6 bases and J by 1 base. CDR1 LGHDT and CDR2 YNNKEL come from the germline V gene (reference sequence). The CDR3 is 15 amino acids. The CDR3 sequence is CASRAPGQGSYEQYF. CDR3 sequence (DNA): TGTGCCAGCAGGGCCCCGGGACAGGGATCCTACGAGCAGTACTTC.

In this sample, this clonotype turned up many times. This chain links TRBV5-1 with TRBJ2-3; the D gene could be TRBD1 or TRBD2 (5 bases each). V lost 4 bases and J 2 bases, leaving 14 bases between the germline ends. Germline values: CDR1 SGHRS, CDR2 YFSETQ. The CDR3 runs to 15 residues. The CDR3 DNA is TGCGCCAGCAGCGAGGGACCGTCCTCCACAGATACGCAGTATTTT. Protein product: CASSEGPSSTDTQYF. The full variable domain, with the rest looked up from reference TRBV5-1 and TRBJ2-3, is KAGVTQTPRYLIKTRGQQVTLSCSPISGHRSVSWYQQTPGQGLQFLFEYFSETQRNKGNFPGRFSGRQFSNSRSEMNVSTLELGDSALYLCASSEGPSSTDTQYFGPGTRLTVL.

The chain joins TRBV29-1 to TRBJ1-4; possible D gene TRBD1, 6 bases. CDR1 and CDR2 from the germline V gene are SQVTM and ANQGSEA. Between the trimmed V and J ends, which lost 6 bases and 8 bases, there was a span of 13 bases. The CDR3 is 12 amino acids. CDR3 in DNA: TGCAGCGTCCGGGACACGTGGGAAAAACTGTTTTTT. Its protein product is CSVRDTWEKLFF.

This chain links TRBV5-4 with TRBJ2-3; no firm D call. V gave up 6 bases and J gave up 6 bases, with 8 bases separating them. The CDR3 totals 11 residues. The germline CDR1 and CDR2 sequences are SGHNT and YYREEE (reference sequence). In DNA form, the CDR3 reads TGTGCCAGCACCGAGCGCGATACGCAGTATTTT. Translating gives CASTERDTQYF.

This clonotype was detected a few times. As DNA, the CDR3 is TGTGCCAGCAGCTTAGGGGTTTTCGCTAATGAAAAACTGTTTTTT. Translated: CASSLGVFANEKLFF. The chain is built from TRBV7-2 and TRBJ1-4, with unresolved D. The CDR3 consists of 15 residues. V lost 1 base and J lost 3, with 9 bases in between. Germline values: CDR1 SGHTA, CDR2 FQGNSA.

The CDR3 DNA reads TGCAGTGCTAGAACCTCCAGCGGGGGGGTCGGGAAAGGGCAGTTCTTC. It specifies CSARTSSGGVGKGQFF. The rearrangement joins TRBV20-1 to TRBJ2-1, with TRBD2 matching over 10 bases. The CDR3 is made up of 16 amino acids. V was clipped by 2 bases and J by 12 bases; unmatched bases: 16. Germline V CDR1 and CDR2: DFQATT, SNEGSKA (reference sequence).

This clonotype was found many times. This rearrangement joins TRBV6-6 to TRBJ2-4; a possible D gene is TRBD1 (5 bases). Trimming left V 0 bases short and J 8 bases short, with 17 bases between. CDR3 length equals 16 residues. Per the germline V gene, CDR1 is MNHNY and CDR2 is SVGAGI (reference sequence). The CDR3 sequence is CASSYSKVPGRDIQYF. Written as DNA, the CDR3 is TGTGCCAGCAGTTACTCGAAAGTCCCTGGCAGGGACATTCAGTACTTC.

The sample holds many counts of this clonotype. The rearrangement links TRBV6-1 to TRBJ1-5, with a possible D match to TRBD1 (5 bases). The CDR3 has 17 residues. The V end lost 2 bases, the J end lost 0 bases, and 14 bases lay between the germline ends. Germline V CDR1 and CDR2: MNHNS, SASEGT. CDR3 in DNA: TGTGCCAGCAGTGAATATCGTCCAGGGATTAGCAATCAGCCCCAGCATTTT. This translates into CASSEYRPGISNQPQHF.

This rearrangement joins TRBV12-3 or TRBV12-4 to TRBJ2-2; D is undetermined. V was clipped by 3 bases and J by 6 bases, with 11 bases between them. This CDR3 is 14 amino acids long. The CDR3 bases are TGTGCCAGCAGTTTGGTTGGATTTGCCGGGGAGCTGTTTTTT. It is translated as CASSLVGFAGELFF.

This chain links TRBV20-1 with TRBJ2-5; TRBD1 agrees at 12 bases. V was pared by 3 bases and J by 4 bases, with 9 bases of the junction left unmatched. CDR1 is DFQATT and CDR2 is SNEGSKA in the germline V gene (reference sequence). The CDR3 is 16 amino acids. The CDR3 loop reads CSASKGQGAFSETQYF. DNA of the CDR3: TGCAGTGCTAGCAAGGGACAGGGGGCTTTTTCAGAGACCCAGTACTTC.

This clonotype was seen repeatedly, ten times or more. The chain recombines TRBV12-3 or TRBV12-4 with TRBJ2-5, with D uncertain. Trimming took off 3 bases at V and 5 bases at J, with 7 bases between the two ends. The CDR3 has 12 amino acids. CDR3 sequence reads: CASSFDGETQYF. The CDR3 DNA reads TGTGCCAGCAGTTTCGACGGGGAGACCCAGTACTTC.

The chain recombines TRBV5-1 with TRBJ1-6; D call uncertain. V lost 1 base and J 10 bases, leaving 21 bases between the germline ends. The CDR3 runs 17 residues. The germline CDR1 and CDR2 sequences are SGHRS and YFSETQ. CDR3 DNA: TGCGCCAGCAGCTTGAAGTCCCGAGCGGCCTCCGGATCACCCCTCCACTTT. Translated, it gives CASSLKSRAASGSPLHF.

For the CDR3, the DNA is TGTGCCAGCAGCTTAGGCGCAGGGACAGCAGATACGCAGTATTTT. Protein: CASSLGAGTADTQYF. This sequence joins TRBV7-2 and TRBJ2-3; 7 nucleotides line up with TRBD1. Germline V gene lookup returns CDR1 SGHTA and CDR2 FQGNSA. The CDR3 is 15 residues long. The junction had 5 bases not matched to a gene; V was cut back by 1 base and J by 4 bases.

Only a few counts were recorded for this clonotype. This chain connects TRBV6-1 to TRBJ2-6, with TRBD1 matching 11 bases. Germline V gene sequence: CDR1 MNHNS, CDR2 SASEGT. This CDR3 has 19 amino acids. Unmatched junction bases numbered 10, after V lost 5 bases and J lost 1 base. The CDR3 sequence: CASSRRSGTGGSGANVLTF. The DNA of the CDR3 is TGTGCCAGCAGTCGAAGGTCCGGGACAGGGGGATCTGGGGCCAACGTCCTGACTTTC.

The chain combines TRBV12-3 or TRBV12-4 with TRBJ2-1; 7 nucleotides match TRBD1. V lost 7 bases and J lost 8; bases outside the gene matches: 5. The CDR3 loop spans 12 amino acids. The CDR3 DNA sequence: TGTGCCAGCACCAAGGGACAGTATGAGCAGTTCTTC. Translation gives CASTKGQYEQFF.

The sample holds many counts of this clonotype. V and J are TRBV6-6 and TRBJ2-7, with no clear D. Trimming removed 2 bases from V and 7 bases from J, with 12 bases in between. The CDR3 runs 13 residues. The germline V gene encodes CDR1 MNHNY and CDR2 SVGAGI (reference sequence). CDR3 sequence (DNA): TGTGCCAGCAGTTACGGTAGGGCTAGTGAGCAGTACTTC. Its translation is CASSYGRASEQYF.

There are many counts of this clonotype. V is TRBV29-1 and J is TRBJ2-1; no firm D call. The CDR3 covers 12 residues. Trimming took off 0 bases at V and 7 bases at J, with 7 bases between the two ends. Germline V gene sequence: CDR1 SQVTM, CDR2 ANQGSEA. The CDR3 loop reads CSVEEAWNEQFF. CDR3 DNA sequence: TGCAGCGTTGAAGAGGCATGGAATGAGCAGTTCTTC.

V and J are TRBV7-8 and TRBJ2-7; 11 nucleotides align to TRBD2. The junction had 13 bases not matched to a gene; V was cut back by 6 bases and J by 3 bases. Germline loops: CDR1 SGHVS, CDR2 FQNEAQ. The CDR3 is 17 residues long. The CDR3 protein is CASSRASGRNQVYEQYF. For the CDR3, the DNA is TGTGCCAGCAGTAGGGCTAGCGGGAGGAATCAAGTCTACGAGCAGTACTTC.

The chain uses TRBV7-8 and TRBJ2-7; 10 bases are shared with TRBD2. The CDR3 contains 16 residues. From germline, CDR1 is SGHVS and CDR2 FQNEAQ. Trimming at V came to 1 base and at J to 6 bases, leaving 9 bases not matched to a gene. In DNA form, the CDR3 reads TGTGCCAGCAGCTTAGTAGGGCTAGCGGGAGTTGCCGAGCAGTACTTC. Translating gives CASSLVGLAGVAEQYF.